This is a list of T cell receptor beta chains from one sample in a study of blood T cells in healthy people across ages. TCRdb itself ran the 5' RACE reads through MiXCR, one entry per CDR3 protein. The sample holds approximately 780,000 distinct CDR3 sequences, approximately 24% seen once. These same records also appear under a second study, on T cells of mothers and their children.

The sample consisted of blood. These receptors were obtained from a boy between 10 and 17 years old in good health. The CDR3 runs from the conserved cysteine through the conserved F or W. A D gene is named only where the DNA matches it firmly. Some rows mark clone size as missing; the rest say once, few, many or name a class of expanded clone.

CASSIDRGLETQYF	TGTGCCAGCAGCATAGACAGGGGGCTCGAGACCCAGTACTTC	NA	TRBD1	TRBJ2-5	TRBV7-6
CASSSSGERYEQYF	TGTGCCAGCAGCTCCTCCGGGGAGCGATACGAGCAGTACTTC	NA	NA	TRBJ2-7	TRBV7-6
CASSEGSPADEQYF	TGTGCCAGCAGTGAAGGTTCTCCGGCGGACGAGCAGTACTTC	NA	NA	TRBJ2-7	TRBV25-1
CASSPRGLPTQETQYF	TGTGCCAGCAGTCCTCGGGGGTTACCAACCCAAGAGACCCAGTACTTC	few	NA	TRBJ2-5	TRBV6-6
CASSLSFGGGSPQHF	TGTGCCAGCAGTTTATCTTTTGGTGGGGGGAGCCCCCAGCATTTT	NA	NA	TRBJ1-5	TRBV12-3/TRBV12-4
CASSLDGTLGSDTQYF	TGTGCCAGCAGCCTGGATGGGACCCTTGGCTCAGATACGCAGTATTTT	few	NA	TRBJ2-3	TRBV3-1
CASSQPRGYPHF	TGCGCCAGCAGCCAACCCAGGGGATACCCACATTTT	NA	NA	TRBJ1-4	TRBV4-1
CASSYSVVAGELFF	TGTGCCAGCAGTTACTCGGTAGTTGCCGGGGAGCTGTTTTTT	NA	NA	TRBJ2-2	TRBV6-5
CSAHSRQGSEKLFF	TGCAGTGCTCACTCTCGACAGGGGAGCGAAAAACTGTTTTTT	few	TRBD1	TRBJ1-4	TRBV20-1
CASSLARGGPQETQYF	TGTGCCAGCAGCTTAGCCCGCGGGGGCCCACAAGAGACCCAGTACTTC	NA	NA	TRBJ2-5	TRBV7-6
CASSSYLAGGSTDTQYF	TGTGCCAGCAGCTCCTACCTAGCGGGTGGAAGCACAGATACGCAGTATTTT	NA	TRBD2	TRBJ2-3	TRBV11-2
CASSRLPVTGANYGYTF	TGCGCCAGCAGCCGCCTTCCCGTGACAGGGGCCAACTATGGCTACACCTTC	NA	TRBD1	TRBJ1-2	TRBV4-1
CASSAGTRAGANVLTF	TGTGCCAGCAGTGCTGGGACTAGGGCTGGGGCCAACGTCCTGACTTTC	NA	TRBD2	TRBJ2-6	TRBV6-1
CASSPNGVQETQYF	TGCGCCAGCAGCCCGAACGGGGTCCAAGAGACCCAGTACTTC	many	NA	TRBJ2-5	TRBV5-1
CASSVRQGLYNEQFF	TGTGCCAGCAGTGTAAGACAGGGGCTTTACAATGAGCAGTTCTTC	NA	TRBD1	TRBJ2-1	TRBV6-4
CASSESGPEYNEQFF	TGCGCCAGCAGTGAGTCGGGACCCGAATACAATGAGCAGTTCTTC	few	NA	TRBJ2-1	TRBV10-1